The source of this TCR beta chain is a study of CD8 T cells in Susac syndrome. Sequencing of TCR beta was performed on blood CD8+ T cells and on blood CD4+ T cells. TEMRA cells were enriched by FACS, while CD8+ and CD4+ T cells were obtained through a negative isolation that was performed magnetically. Random hexamers were used to reverse transcribe 0.5 to 1 ug of RNA. TCR beta CDR3 was amplified by immunoSEQ covering 54 Vbeta and 13 Jbeta. MiXCR was run by TCRdb on the immunoSEQ multiplex PCR reads, yielding one entry per CDR3 protein. The top ten clones hold 0.075% to 0.095% of a sample with 150,000 to 200,000 distinct CDR3 sequences, roughly 94% of them seen once. Germline CDR1 reads GTSNPN; CDR2 reads SVGIG (reference sequence). The CDR3 contains 14 residues. With 4 bases removed from V and 4 bases from J, the gap between germline ends came to 14 bases.

V usage is TRBV30 and J usage is TRBJ1-5; D is undetermined. The specimen sequenced was CD4+ T cells from PBMCs. This receptor was obtained from a human donor with multiple sclerosis. CDR3 sequence: CAWNTGQRNQPQHF. The CDR3, as DNA: TGTGCCTGGAATACCGGCCAGAGAAATCAGCCCCAGCATTTT. The whole variable domain, remainder taken from reference TRBV30 and TRBJ1-5, is SQTIHQWPATLVQPVGSPLSLECTVEGTSNPNLYWYRQAAGRGLQLLFYSVGIGQISSEVPQNLSASRPQDRQFILSSKKLLLSDSGFYLCAWNTGQRNQPQHFGDGTRLSIL.